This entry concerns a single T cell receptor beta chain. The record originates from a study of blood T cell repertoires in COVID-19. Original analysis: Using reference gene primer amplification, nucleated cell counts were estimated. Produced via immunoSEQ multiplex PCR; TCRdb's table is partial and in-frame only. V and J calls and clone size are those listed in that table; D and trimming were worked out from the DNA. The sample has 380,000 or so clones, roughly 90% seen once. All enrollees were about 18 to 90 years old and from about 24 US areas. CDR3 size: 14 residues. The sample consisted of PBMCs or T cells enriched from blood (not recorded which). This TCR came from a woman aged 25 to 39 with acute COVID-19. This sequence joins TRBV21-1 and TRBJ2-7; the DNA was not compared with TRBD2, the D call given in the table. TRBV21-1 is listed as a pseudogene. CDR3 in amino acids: CASSRGGRSYEQYF. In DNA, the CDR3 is TGTGCCAGCAGCAGGGGGGGCAGATCCTACGAGCAGTACTTC.